The TCR beta chain described here comes from a study of cytomegalovirus exposure and HLA in healthy donors. The germline V gene encodes CDR1 SGHAT and CDR2 FQNNGV. Trimming cost V 0 bases and J 5 bases; bases outside gene matches: 9. The CDR3 runs to 17 residues. Some clones are missing from TCRdb's copy, which holds only in-frame ones; the method was immunoSEQ multiplex PCR. The sample has 190,000 or so clones, roughly 82% seen once. Of note for this clone: Its specificity is unknown.

Study-wide points: Cytomegalovirus status, reportedly, was diagnosed with high specificity and sensitivity by the classifier.

This receptor was identified in a woman in her thirties in good health and CMV-seropositive. V and J are TRBV11-2 and TRBJ1-2; 10 nucleotides align to TRBD1. Sequences were obtained from PBMCs. The CDR3 reads CASSLDSGTGAQYGYTF. The CDR3 DNA follows: TGTGCCAGCAGCTTAGATTCCGGGACAGGGGCTCAATATGGCTACACCTTC.